The text below deals with one TCR beta chain. This sample was taken from a study of technical replicates of blood from several donors. TCRdb's copy holds only in-frame clones and misses some; the assay was immunoSEQ multiplex PCR. In the table there are just over 80,000 clones, about 96% of which are singletons. Germline loops: CDR1 SEHNR, CDR2 FQNEAQ (reference sequence). The length of the CDR3 is 14 residues. V was pared by 3 bases and J by 5 bases, with 2 bases of the junction left unmatched. The TCR originated in a human donor in good health. The chain joins TRBV7-9 to TRBJ2-2, with 8 bases lining up with TRBD2. Sequencing was carried out using T cells isolated from PBMCs. CDR3 bases: TGTGCCAGCAGCTTTCCGGGGGGGACCGGGGAGCTGTTTTTT. Translated, it gives CASSFPGGTGELFF.